These 29 T cell receptor beta chains were all obtained from the same sample, sequenced in a study of CD4 T cells in relation to SARS-CoV-2 and coronaviruses. Some clones are missing from TCRdb's copy, which holds only in-frame ones; the method was immunoSEQ multiplex PCR. The sample includes 35,000 to 40,000 clones, 70% to 90% seen only once; the top ten take about 3.3%. Sequencing input: memory CD4+ T cells from PBMCs. Receptors originate from an adult with COVID-19.

The V gene is TRBV19, the J gene TRBJ2-2; D not resolved. This CDR3 has 14 amino acids. Looked up from germline, CDR1 is LNHDA and CDR2 is SQIVND (reference sequence). The V gene lost 7 bases and the J gene lost 0 bases, with 9 bases spanning the gap. The CDR3 spells CASTAAANTGELFF. Here the CDR3 DNA reads TGTGCCAGTACGGCGGCTGCGAACACCGGGGAGCTGTTTTTT.

The CDR3 nucleotides read TGTGCCATCACTCGGCTTAAAGAGCGGGAGTCGACGTACCAAGAGACCCAGTACTTC. Protein: CAITRLKERESTYQETQYF. The chain combines TRBV7-9 with TRBJ2-5; 8 nucleotides agree with TRBD2. The CDR3 consists of 19 residues. Germline V gene data show CDR1 as SEHNR and CDR2 as FQNEAQ (reference sequence). V lost 10 bases and J lost 0; bases outside the gene matches: 22.

The chain uses TRBV2 and TRBJ1-5; weak D call: TRBD1 (5 bases). The V and J ends lost 6 bases and 5 bases respectively, with 17 bases between them. Germline V lookup: CDR1 SNHLY, CDR2 FYNNEI. This CDR3 has 15 residues. The CDR3 DNA is TGTGCCAGCAGACTGACAGCAAGGAGGGATCAGCCCCAGCATTTT. As protein: CASRLTARRDQPQHF.

The rearrangement uses TRBV18 and TRBJ2-1, with D unclear. The CDR3 contains 13 residues. Trimming removed 0 bases at V and 10 bases at J, with 10 bases between. Germline CDR1 KGHSH, CDR2 LQKENI. In nucleotides, the CDR3 is TGTGCCAGCTCACCACCGTCCCTACAAGAGCAGTTCTTC. This encodes CASSPPSLQEQFF.

V usage is TRBV11-2 and J usage is TRBJ1-2, with D hard to call. CDR1 is SGHAT, CDR2 FQNNGV, per germline. The length of the CDR3 is 13 residues. V gave up 1 base and J gave up 10 bases, with 13 bases separating them. The CDR3 region is CASSLAAGSDYTF. The CDR3 DNA sequence: TGTGCCAGCAGCTTAGCGGCCGGCAGTGACTACACCTTC.

The gene calls are TRBV3-1 (or the pseudogene TRBV3-2) and TRBJ2-6, with 9 bases aligning to TRBD1. The V and J ends lost 4 bases and 3 bases, in that order; junction bases with no gene match: 7. The CDR3 has 17 residues. Germline V CDR1 and CDR2: LGHDT, YNNKEL (reference sequence). In DNA, the CDR3 is TGTGCCAGCAGCCCCGGGACAGGGAGCGGTGGGGCCAACGTCCTGACTTTC. Its protein product is CASSPGTGSGGANVLTF.

This clone has only a few counts. The genes are TRBV6-1 and TRBJ1-3; TRBD1 might be the D (5 bases). The V and J ends lost 2 bases and 6 bases respectively, with 11 bases between them. Germline CDR1 reads MNHNS; CDR2 reads SASEGT. The CDR3 contains 14 residues. The DNA of the CDR3 is TGTGCCAGCAGTGAACGGCAGGGCGTAAACACCATATATTTT. It yields the protein CASSERQGVNTIYF.

This clone was observed a few times. J is TRBJ1-3 and V is TRBV29-1; no firm D call. Germline assignment: CDR1 SQVTM and CDR2 ANQGSEA. Between the trimmed V and J ends, which lost 4 bases and 4 bases, there was a span of 5 bases. The CDR3 is 11 amino acids. CDR3 in DNA: TGCAGCGTTGGCGGCGGAAACACCATATATTTT. It yields the protein CSVGGGNTIYF.

The rearrangement links TRBV6-2 or TRBV6-3 to TRBJ2-7; 9 bases are a match to TRBD2. The CDR3 sequence is 17 residues long. V lost 2 bases to trimming and J lost 0 bases; unmatched junction nucleotides: 8. Germline values: CDR1 MNHEY, CDR2 SVGEGT. In DNA, the CDR3 is TGTGCCAGCAGTTACCCCTACCTAGCGGGAATCTCCTACGAGCAGTACTTC. It translates to CASSYPYLAGISYEQYF.

V gene TRBV28 combines with J gene TRBJ1-5; D perhaps matches TRBD1 (6 bases). CDR1 and CDR2 from the germline V gene are MDHEN and SYDVKM. This CDR3 contains 12 residues. Trimming took 10 bases from V and 3 from J, leaving 10 bases between them. CDR3 residues: CAIGTNNQPQHF. CDR3 in DNA: TGTGCCATCGGGACAAACAATCAGCCCCAGCATTTT.

In nucleotides, the CDR3 is TGTGCCAGCAGCCCCCGTTCCGGCAGTATGAACACTGAAGCTTTCTTT. Translated, it gives CASSPRSGSMNTEAFF. The rearrangement joins TRBV9 to TRBJ1-1, with no clear D. The CDR3 spans 16 residues. V lost 4 bases and J 0 bases, leaving 16 bases between the germline ends. The germline CDR1 and CDR2 sequences are SGDLS and YYNGEE.

The V and J genes are TRBV5-5 and TRBJ1-1, with 10 bases fitting TRBD1. With 4 bases clipped from V and 0 bases from J, the junction kept 6 bases outside the gene matches. Germline V lookup: CDR1 SGHKS, CDR2 YYEKEE (reference sequence). This CDR3 region has 16 residues. CDR3 in DNA: TGTGCCAGCAGCCCGACAGGGGGCGGAATGAACACTGAAGCTTTCTTT. Its protein product is CASSPTGGGMNTEAFF.

The V and J genes are TRBV28 and TRBJ2-1, with 10 bases identical to TRBD2. The germline gives CDR1 MDHEN, CDR2 SYDVKM. This CDR3 is built from 15 residues. V trimming: 6 bases; J trimming: 8 bases; junction bases outside the gene matches: 10. The CDR3 DNA follows: TGTGCCAGCAGCCCTACTAGCGGGAATCGCCATGAGCAGTTCTTC. The encoded protein is CASSPTSGNRHEQFF.

This CDR3 reads CASSSWTGGPGNTIYF. The CDR3 coding sequence is TGTGCCAGCAGTTCCTGGACAGGGGGCCCTGGAAACACCATATATTTT. V gene TRBV28 combines with J gene TRBJ1-3; TRBD1 aligns across 11 bases. Per germline, CDR1 MDHEN and CDR2 SYDVKM. Trimming cost V 4 bases and J 2 bases; bases outside gene matches: 4. This CDR3 comprises 16 residues.

CDR3: CASSHARMGRPNTGELFF. The DNA for the CDR3 is TGTGCCAGCAGCCACGCAAGAATGGGGCGACCGAACACCGGGGAGCTGTTTTTT. The chain joins TRBV11-2 to TRBJ2-2, with a weak D call TRBD1 (5 bases). CDR1 is SGHAT and CDR2 is FQNNGV in the germline V gene. This CDR3 comprises 18 residues. V was cut by 5 bases and J by 0 bases, with 19 bases left in between.

This clone was detected once. This sequence joins TRBV18 and TRBJ1-2, with a weak D call TRBD1 (6 bases). Germline V CDR1 and CDR2: KGHSH, LQKENI. This CDR3 has 16 amino acids. V shed 2 bases and J shed 4 bases, with 17 bases lying between them. The CDR3 DNA sequence: TGTGCCAGCTCACCAAATACAGGGCAGGGTGGCTATGGCTACACCTTC. Translated: CASSPNTGQGGYGYTF.

V and J are TRBV2 and TRBJ1-2; 7 bases align to TRBD1. The CDR3 has 12 amino acids. V was pared by 6 bases and J by 5 bases, with 3 bases of the junction left unmatched. Germline V gives CDR1 SNHLY, CDR2 FYNNEI. The CDR3 is CASRGRGYGYTF. The CDR3 DNA follows: TGTGCCAGCAGGGGCAGGGGGTATGGCTACACCTTC.

The genes are TRBV7-2 and TRBJ2-1; 9 bases fit TRBD1. Germline assignment: CDR1 SGHTA and CDR2 FQGNSA. The V segment lost 0 bases and the J segment 1 base; nucleotides outside the gene matches: 4. This CDR3 contains 17 residues. DNA of the CDR3: TGTGCCAGCAGCTTAGCCCGGGGACAGGGATCCTACAATGAGCAGTTCTTC. The encoded protein is CASSLARGQGSYNEQFF. Based on the CDR3 plus reference TRBV7-2 and TRBJ2-1, the full variable domain is GAGVSQSPSNKVTEKGKDVELRCDPISGHTALYWYRQSLGQGLEFLIYFQGNSAPDKSGLPSDRFSAERTGGSVSTLTIQRTQQEDSAVYLCASSLARGQGSYNEQFFGPGTRLTVL.

Here the CDR3 reads CASSPLQGARGEAFF. CDR3 DNA sequence: TGCGCCAGCAGCCCCTTACAGGGGGCGCGGGGTGAAGCTTTCTTT. V and J are TRBV5-1 and TRBJ1-1; 9 nucleotides align to TRBD1. Germline-derived CDR1 and CDR2 are SGHRS and YFSETQ. The CDR3 covers 15 residues. V lost 4 bases to trimming and J lost 7 bases; unmatched junction nucleotides: 11.

V and J are TRBV6-1 and TRBJ1-2; D is ambiguous. CDR3 length: 16 amino acids. From germline, CDR1 is MNHNS and CDR2 SASEGT. The V gene lost 4 bases and the J gene lost 2 bases, with 17 bases spanning the gap. CDR3 DNA: TGTGCCAGCAGTGTATCAAGGCCTTTTCTGAACTATGGCTACACCTTC. It is translated as CASSVSRPFLNYGYTF.

The rearrangement joins TRBV30 to TRBJ2-3, with 10 bases aligning to TRBD1. Looked up from germline, CDR1 is GTSNPN and CDR2 is SVGIG (reference sequence). CDR3 length: 15 residues. With 0 bases clipped from V and 3 bases from J, the junction kept 3 bases outside the gene matches. CDR3 DNA: TGTGCCTGGAGTGTACTGGGACAGGGGACAGATACGCAGTATTTT. This sequence encodes CAWSVLGQGTDTQYF.

The chain has TRBV9 and TRBJ2-2, with D possibly matching TRBD2 (6 bases). The CDR3 is 18 amino acids. Trimming removed 0 bases at V and 1 base at J, with 16 bases between. Germline CDR1 and CDR2: SGDLS and YYNGEE. The CDR3 DNA sequence: TGTGCCAGCAGCGTAGCTTCGTTTGCCGGGAGGAACACCGGGGAGCTGTTTTTT. Amino acid sequence: CASSVASFAGRNTGELFF.

This chain connects TRBV28 to TRBJ1-2; D gene unclear. This CDR3 has 17 residues. V lost 2 bases, J lost 5 bases, and 21 bases lay in between. CDR1 MDHEN and CDR2 SYDVKM come from the germline V gene. The CDR3 spells CASSLEGPRVATYGYTF. The DNA of the CDR3 is TGTGCCAGCAGTTTAGAGGGTCCCAGAGTTGCTACTTATGGCTACACCTTC.

This clone was observed a single time. The chain employs TRBV7-9 and TRBJ1-2; no clear D gene. Germline V gives CDR1 SEHNR, CDR2 FQNEAQ (reference sequence). The CDR3 extends over 17 amino acids. The ends were cut back, 4 bases at V and 4 bases at J, with 22 bases in the middle. CDR3 DNA sequence: TGTGCCAGCAGCTCAACCGCCCGACTCAGCTACACCTATGGCTACACCTTC. Amino acids: CASSSTARLSYTYGYTF. The whole variable domain, filled in from reference TRBV7-9 and TRBJ1-2, reads DTGVSQNPRHKITKRGQNVTFRCDPISEHNRLYWYRQTLGQGPEFLTYFQNEAQLEKSRLLSDRFSAERPKGSFSTLEIQRTEQGDSAMYLCASSSTARLSYTYGYTFGSGTRLTVV.

This clone showed up just a few times. The gene calls are TRBV5-1 and TRBJ1-6, with D perhaps matching TRBD1 (5 bases). The CDR3 runs 15 residues. Germline V lookup: CDR1 SGHRS, CDR2 YFSETQ. V was pared by 4 bases and J by 7 bases, with 15 bases between. This CDR3 is CASSPDGQGNSPLHF. CDR3 nucleotides: TGCGCCAGCAGCCCTGATGGGCAGGGAAATTCACCCCTCCACTTT.

This clone is categorized as medium-sized (0.01 to 0.1%). The chain has TRBV18 and TRBJ1-2, with D perhaps TRBD1 (5 bases). The CDR3 totals 13 residues. Germline V gene data show CDR1 as KGHSH and CDR2 as LQKENI. V lost 2 bases and J lost 7, with 11 bases in between. CDR3 amino acids: CASSPGAGGGYTF. The CDR3 DNA reads TGTGCCAGCTCACCAGGGGCGGGAGGTGGCTACACCTTC.

The gene calls are TRBV6-4 and TRBJ2-1; D call uncertain. V shed 4 bases and J shed 7 bases, with 11 bases lying between them. Germline V gene sequence: CDR1 MRHNA, CDR2 SNTAGT. CDR3 length: 13 amino acids. CDR3 protein: CASSAVKGNEQFF. Here the CDR3 DNA reads TGTGCCAGCAGTGCGGTCAAAGGGAATGAGCAGTTCTTC.

This rearrangement joins TRBV29-1 to TRBJ1-2, with D possibly matching TRBD1 (6 bases). Per germline, CDR1 SQVTM and CDR2 ANQGSEA. V was trimmed by 5 bases and J by 5 bases, leaving 18 bases between them. The CDR3 spans 14 residues. This CDR3 is CSVQKTGLTYGYTF. The CDR3 region has the DNA TGCAGCGTTCAAAAGACAGGCCTTACATATGGCTACACCTTC.

This clone came up a few times. The V and J genes are TRBV2 and TRBJ1-6; 7 bases are a match to TRBD1. CDR1 is SNHLY and CDR2 is FYNNEI in the germline V gene. The CDR3 is made up of 14 amino acids. The trim removed 8 bases at V and 11 bases at J, leaving 12 bases unmatched. The CDR3 loop is CASGTGALGAPLHF. DNA of the CDR3: TGTGCCAGCGGAACAGGGGCTTTAGGGGCACCCCTCCACTTT.